This entry is about one TCR beta chain. The table came from immunoSEQ multiplex PCR; TCRdb's copy has only in-frame clones and leaves some out. Of 100,000 or so clones in the sample, 82% were seen once. This specimen comes from a study of blood T cell repertoires in COVID-19. Germline CDR1 is SGDLS and CDR2 is YYNGEE. This CDR3 spans 15 amino acids. The trim removed 3 bases at V and 2 bases at J, leaving 4 bases unmatched. Sequencing used peripheral blood. This receptor was taken from a woman at least 80 years old with acute or convalescent COVID-19. The V call is TRBV9, the J call TRBJ2-1; 8 nucleotides match TRBD2. CDR3 residues: CASSGSGAPYNEQFF. The CDR3 DNA reads TGTGCCAGCAGCGGTAGCGGGGCGCCCTACAATGAGCAGTTCTTC. The whole variable domain, remainder taken from reference TRBV9 and TRBJ2-1, is DSGVTQTPKHLITATGQRVTLRCSPRSGDLSVYWYQQSLDQGLQFLIQYYNGEERAKGNILERFSAQQFPDLHSELNLSSLELGDSALYFCASSGSGAPYNEQFFGPGTRLTVL.